Below, 17 T cell receptor beta chains from the same sample are listed, as sequenced in a study of T cells in Graves' hyperthyroidism and ophthalmopathy. Amplification of TCR beta CDR3 regions used RNA as the template. The primer set for the first-round RT-PCR of the TCR CDR3 was HTBI. One entry per CDR3 protein results from TCRdb running MiXCR on the multiplex PCR reads. The sample holds 700,000 or so distinct CDR3 sequences, roughly 14% seen once. Sequencing input: blood. Every receptor here comes from a woman in her fifties or sixties with Graves' ophthalmopathy.

The chain employs TRBV20-1 and TRBJ2-7; a weak D match, TRBD1 (5 bases). The CDR3 contains 12 residues. CDR1 is DFQATT, CDR2 SNEGSKA, per germline (reference sequence). Trimming pared 3 bases from V and 3 bases from J, leaving 9 bases between. In DNA form, the CDR3 reads TGCAGTGCTAGGGTCACAGGCTACGAGCAGTACTTC. Protein: CSARVTGYEQYF.

This clonotype turned up a few times. The rearrangement joins TRBV15 to TRBJ2-2, with a possible D match to TRBD2 (5 bases). V gave up 4 bases and J gave up 5 bases, with 11 bases separating them. The germline V gene encodes CDR1 LNHNV and CDR2 YYDKDF (reference sequence). The CDR3 runs to 14 residues. The CDR3 nucleotides are TGTGCCACCAGCACCACTAGGAAGACCGGGGAGCTGTTTTTT. Translating gives CATSTTRKTGELFF.

This clonotype has just one count. This chain joins TRBV5-1 and TRBJ2-1; 10 nucleotides match TRBD2. Germline V gives CDR1 SGHRS, CDR2 YFSETQ. J lost 9 bases, V lost 0 bases, and 12 bases had no gene match. The CDR3 runs to 17 residues. As DNA, the CDR3 is TGCGCCAGCAGCTTGGCACTAGCGGGAAACCGTGGGAGTGAGCAGTTCTTC. Amino acids: CASSLALAGNRGSEQFF.

This clonotype has a count of ten or more. The chain couples TRBV5-5 to TRBJ2-3, with 13 bases aligning to TRBD2. From germline, CDR1 is SGHKS and CDR2 YYEKEE (reference sequence). The trim removed 5 bases at V and 5 bases at J, leaving 8 bases unmatched. This CDR3 contains 16 residues. The CDR3 DNA is TGTGCCAGCAGACAACTAGCGGGAGGGCCGTTAGATACGCAGTATTTT. It encodes CASRQLAGGPLDTQYF.

The chain combines TRBV28 with TRBJ1-1; TRBD1 might be the D (5 bases). Germline V CDR1 and CDR2: MDHEN, SYDVKM. V lost 6 bases to trimming and J lost 6 bases, with 11 bases between them. This CDR3 region has 12 residues. This chain's CDR3 is CASRGRASEAFF. The CDR3 coding sequence is TGTGCCAGCAGGGGCAGGGCGTCTGAAGCTTTCTTT. The variable domain in full, with the rest retrieved from reference TRBV28 and TRBJ1-1, is DVKVTQSSRYLVKRTGEKVFLECVQDMDHENMFWYRQDPGLGLRLIYFSYDVKMKEKGDIPEGYSVSREKKERFSLILESASTNQTSMYLCASRGRASEAFFGQGTRLTVV.

The V gene is TRBV7-3, the J gene TRBJ2-2; D is undetermined. The germline V and J ends were trimmed by 1 base and 6 bases, with 6 bases remaining between them. The CDR3 extends over 13 amino acids. Germline CDR1 is SGHTA and CDR2 is FQGTGA. CDR3 sequence (DNA): TGTGCCAGCAGCTTAAGCCATCCCGGGGAGCTGTTTTTT. It is translated as CASSLSHPGELFF.

This clonotype appeared many times. The rearrangement joins TRBV28 to TRBJ1-5; 7 nucleotides align to TRBD1. There are 13 residues in the CDR3. Germline CDR1 is MDHEN and CDR2 is SYDVKM. Trimming took 9 bases from V and 6 from J; bases not matched to a gene: 8. The CDR3 here is CARPGGGCQPQHF. CDR3 bases: TGTGCCAGGCCGGGAGGGGGCTGTCAGCCCCAGCATTTT.

Notes on this clonotype: With a much larger clone just one base away, this may be a read error. This rearrangement joins TRBV20-1 to TRBJ2-3; 8 bases align to TRBD2. Per the germline V gene, CDR1 is DFQATT and CDR2 is SNEGSKA (reference sequence). Unmatched junction bases numbered 11, after V lost 4 bases and J lost 8 bases. The CDR3 is 14 amino acids. The CDR3 DNA is TGCAGTGCTATTCCGGTCGGGACTAGTCTTACGCAGTATTTT. This sequence encodes CSAIPVGTSLTQYF.

V gene TRBV7-3 combines with J gene TRBJ2-1; D call uncertain. V lost 2 bases to trimming and J lost 4 bases, with 18 bases between them. Germline values: CDR1 SGHTA, CDR2 FQGTGA. This CDR3 comprises 17 residues. This CDR3 is CASSLFSSVSDYNEQFF. CDR3 nucleotide sequence: TGTGCCAGCAGCTTATTTAGTAGTGTGTCAGATTACAATGAGCAGTTCTTC. Full variable domain (outside the CDR3, taken from reference TRBV7-3 and TRBJ2-1): GAGVSQTPSNKVTEKGKYVELRCDPISGHTALYWYRQSLGQGPEFLIYFQGTGAADDSGLPNDRFFAVRPEGSVSTLKIQRTERGDSAVYLCASSLFSSVSDYNEQFFGPGTRLTVL.

This clonotype was counted many times. CDR3 sequence (DNA): TGTGCCAGCAGCTTAAATGTCCAGCGGAGCCCGAACACCGGGGAGCTGTTTTTT. Translating it yields CASSLNVQRSPNTGELFF. The chain combines TRBV7-3 with TRBJ2-2; D is possibly TRBD2 (5 bases). The germline CDR1 and CDR2 sequences are SGHTA and FQGTGA. Deletions cut 1 base from V and 0 bases from J, with 15 bases between. The CDR3 is 18 residues long.

The rearrangement links TRBV7-2 to TRBJ1-5; no reliable D call. Germline lookup yields CDR1 SGHTA and CDR2 FQGNSA. The V gene lost 1 base and the J gene lost 0 bases, with 22 bases spanning the gap. The CDR3 has 20 amino acids. The CDR3 is CASSLEATVPPGISNQPQHF. The DNA of the CDR3 is TGTGCCAGCAGCTTAGAAGCTACAGTTCCGCCGGGGATTAGCAATCAGCCCCAGCATTTT.

At least ten counts were recorded for this clonotype. This chain joins TRBV28 and TRBJ2-5; D remains unclear. V was shortened by 4 bases and J by 1 base, with 19 bases between the two germline ends. Germline V lookup: CDR1 MDHEN, CDR2 SYDVKM. This CDR3 has 17 amino acids. CDR3 DNA sequence: TGTGCCAGCAGTTCCATTCGCTATAGCAACTCCCAAGAGACCCAGTACTTC. It is translated as CASSSIRYSNSQETQYF.

This clonotype was seen many times. The gene calls are TRBV20-1 and TRBJ2-1; 9 bases map to TRBD2. Germline V CDR1 and CDR2: DFQATT, SNEGSKA (reference sequence). CDR3 size: 14 residues. V dropped 1 base and J dropped 3; count of bases not matched to a gene: 1. The CDR3: CSARGREGYNEQFF. The CDR3 nucleotides are TGCAGTGCTAGAGGGCGGGAGGGCTACAATGAGCAGTTCTTC.

Many counts were recorded for this clonotype. This rearrangement joins TRBV30 to TRBJ1-4, with D unresolved. Germline V gene lookup returns CDR1 GTSNPN and CDR2 SVGIG (reference sequence). V was pared by 8 bases and J by 7 bases, with 17 bases between. The CDR3 extends over 13 amino acids. For the CDR3, the DNA is TGTGCCCGCGGGGTTCTTGGTGGTGAAAAACTGTTTTTT. Protein product: CARGVLGGEKLFF.

This clonotype has just a few counts. This chain uses TRBV7-9 with TRBJ1-1; D is unresolved. Trimming cost V 5 bases and J 1 base, with 14 bases left between them. CDR1 and CDR2 from the germline V gene are SEHNR and FQNEAQ (reference sequence). The CDR3 is 15 amino acids. The CDR3 DNA reads as TGTGCCAGCAGCCCAAAGACAAGAGAGAACACTGAAGCTTTCTTT. It is translated as CASSPKTRENTEAFF.

This clonotype was detected many times. The chain carries TRBV29-1 and TRBJ2-3; D gene unclear. This CDR3 region has 14 residues. Germline V gene sequence: CDR1 SQVTM, CDR2 ANQGSEA. With 7 bases removed from V and 6 bases from J, the gap between germline ends came to 20 bases. The CDR3 region is CSASPRAVIDTQYF. The CDR3 nucleotides read TGCAGCGCCTCACCCCGGGCGGTAATTGATACGCAGTATTTT.

There are many counts of this clonotype. The chain couples TRBV2 to TRBJ1-1, with D possibly being TRBD1 (6 bases). Germline V gene lookup returns CDR1 SNHLY and CDR2 FYNNEI. This CDR3 comprises 14 residues. Trimming took off 3 bases at V and 2 bases at J, with 10 bases between the two ends. CDR3 nucleotides: TGTGCCAGCAGTGACCTGGGGGCTAACACTGAAGCTTTCTTT. It translates to CASSDLGANTEAFF.